A single sample gave rise to the 19 T cell receptor beta chains below, sequenced in a study of shared clonotypes between healthy human individuals. Method: immunoSEQ multiplex PCR; TCRdb's copy keeps in-frame clones and lacks some. Seen here are some 360,000 clones, less than 75% observed once, and the top ten hold more than 9%. Source material: memory CD4+ T cells sorted from blood. Subset defined: CD45RA-negative fraction. These receptors all stem from a man aged 30 to 45 in good health.

This clone has a handful of counts. The chain employs TRBV5-1 and TRBJ1-1; 7 nucleotides align to TRBD1. Per germline, CDR1 SGHRS and CDR2 YFSETQ. The ends lost 4 bases at V and 6 bases at J; junction bases unmatched: 9. CDR3 length equals 14 residues. As DNA, the CDR3 is TGCGCCAGCAGCGTCAAGGGGGCATGGGCTGAAGCTTTCTTT. Amino acids: CASSVKGAWAEAFF.

The chain carries TRBV10-3 and TRBJ1-1; D possibly corresponds to TRBD1 (5 bases). V lost 2 bases and J 8 bases, leaving 12 bases between the germline ends. The CDR3 runs to 13 residues. Germline V lookup: CDR1 ENHRY, CDR2 SYGVKD. The CDR3 region is CAISEASGTEAFF. CDR3 nucleotides: TGTGCCATCAGTGAGGCCTCGGGGACGGAAGCTTTCTTT.

The chain recombines TRBV19 with TRBJ1-2; 7 bases align to TRBD1. J gave up 2 bases and V 6 bases, and 9 bases lay outside the gene matches. Germline V gene data show CDR1 as LNHDA and CDR2 as SQIVND (reference sequence). The CDR3 consists of 15 residues. The CDR3 is CASSPGGGGNYGYTF. The DNA for the CDR3 is TGTGCCAGTAGCCCAGGGGGGGGCGGCAACTATGGCTACACCTTC. Looking up the rest from reference TRBV19 and TRBJ1-2 gives the full variable domain: DGGITQSPKYLFRKEGQNVTLSCEQNLNHDAMYWYRQDPGQGLRLIYYSQIVNDFQKGDIAEGYSVSREKKESFPLTVTSAQKNPTAFYLCASSPGGGGNYGYTFGSGTRLTVV.

The V and J genes are TRBV9 and TRBJ1-4; 8 nucleotides line up with TRBD1. The germline V gene encodes CDR1 SGDLS and CDR2 YYNGEE. The V segment lost 3 bases and the J segment 4 bases; nucleotides outside the gene matches: 2. The length of the CDR3 is 14 residues. The CDR3 coding sequence is TGTGCCAGCAGCGAAGGACAGGGTAATGAAAAACTGTTTTTT. It specifies CASSEGQGNEKLFF. The variable domain in full, with the rest retrieved from reference TRBV9 and TRBJ1-4, is DSGVTQTPKHLITATGQRVTLRCSPRSGDLSVYWYQQSLDQGLQFLIQYYNGEERAKGNILERFSAQQFPDLHSELNLSSLELGDSALYFCASSEGQGNEKLFFGSGTQLSVL.

This chain connects TRBV28 to TRBJ2-1, with 7 bases matching TRBD1. The CDR3 has 17 amino acids. Germline V gene sequence: CDR1 MDHEN, CDR2 SYDVKM. Trimming removed 3 bases from V and 0 bases from J; junction bases left unmatched: 8. CDR3 in amino acids: CASSFPQTGSSYNEQFF. DNA of the CDR3: TGTGCCAGCAGTTTTCCGCAGACAGGGTCCTCCTACAATGAGCAGTTCTTC.

The V call is TRBV29-1, the J call TRBJ2-5, with TRBD1 matching 7 bases. V lost 3 bases and J lost 6; bases outside the gene matches: 10. CDR1 and CDR2 (germline): SQVTM, ANQGSEA. The CDR3 loop spans 14 amino acids. The CDR3 DNA follows: TGCAGCGTTGAGACCCAGACAGGGACGAAGACCCAGTACTTC. Protein: CSVETQTGTKTQYF. The variable domain in full, completed from reference TRBV29-1 and TRBJ2-5, reads SAVISQKPSRDICQRGTSLTIQCQVDSQVTMMFWYRQQPGQSLTLIATANQGSEATYESGFVIDKFPISRPNLTFSTLTVSNMSPEDSSIYLCSVETQTGTKTQYFGPGTRLLVL.

V usage is TRBV10-3 and J usage is TRBJ2-2, with 8 bases that match TRBD1. CDR1 and CDR2 from the germline V gene are ENHRY and SYGVKD. V lost 5 bases, J lost 6 bases, and 8 bases stayed unmatched. CDR3 length equals 15 residues. CDR3 bases: TGTGCCATCAGTCCAGGGGGCGCTGAGTCCGGGGAGCTGTTTTTT. Its protein is CAISPGGAESGELFF.

V and J are TRBV10-1 and TRBJ2-3; 10 bases match TRBD1. V dropped 9 bases and J dropped 3; count of bases not matched to a gene: 3. Germline lookup yields CDR1 WNHNN and CDR2 SYGVQD (reference sequence). The CDR3 runs 13 residues. CDR3 nucleotides: TGCGCCAGTGGACAGGGGGGGACAGATACGCAGTATTTT. This codes for CASGQGGTDTQYF.

The chain links TRBV10-3 to TRBJ2-5; 12 bases fit TRBD2. Germline V gives CDR1 ENHRY, CDR2 SYGVKD. The CDR3 sequence is 18 residues long. V lost 2 bases, J lost 5 bases, and 12 bases stayed unmatched. CDR3 protein: CAISEGLAGGLQRETQYF. The CDR3 region has the DNA TGTGCCATCAGTGAGGGCCTAGCGGGAGGGCTTCAGCGGGAGACCCAGTACTTC.

This clone was counted a single time. The chain is built from TRBV9 and TRBJ2-7; D is possibly TRBD1 (5 bases). The CDR3 totals 16 residues. Trimming took 0 bases from V and 6 from J, leaving 19 bases between them. Per germline, CDR1 SGDLS and CDR2 YYNGEE. Here the CDR3 DNA reads TGTGCCAGCAGCGTAGCCTCGCAGGGTTCCTTAAGCGAGCAGTACTTC. As protein: CASSVASQGSLSEQYF.

The genes are TRBV28 and TRBJ1-2, with D unclear. V lost 0 bases, J lost 4 bases, and 12 bases lay in between. Germline values: CDR1 MDHEN, CDR2 SYDVKM. The CDR3 contains 15 residues. The CDR3 DNA reads as TGTGCCAGCAGTTTATGGGGTGGCGGAAGCTATGGCTACACCTTC. Its protein is CASSLWGGGSYGYTF.

The table lists this clone with a few counts. The chain recombines TRBV5-1 with TRBJ2-1; 9 nucleotides line up with TRBD2. This CDR3 is 17 amino acids long. The J segment lost 4 bases and the V segment lost 5 bases, leaving 13 bases of the junction unmatched. Germline CDR1 is SGHRS and CDR2 is YFSETQ. The CDR3 bases are TGCGCCAGCAGTCAACATAGCGGGAGAGTCGGTTACAATGAGCAGTTCTTC. This encodes CASSQHSGRVGYNEQFF.

The chain combines TRBV28 with TRBJ2-1, with 10 bases aligning to TRBD1. CDR3 length equals 15 residues. The germline gives CDR1 MDHEN, CDR2 SYDVKM. V shed 6 bases, J shed 4 bases, and the junction held 6 bases outside the gene matches. The CDR3 bases are TGTGCCAGCAGCAAGACAGGGGGCGCGTACAATGAGCAGTTCTTC. Residues: CASSKTGGAYNEQFF. The full variable domain, completed using reference TRBV28 and TRBJ2-1, is DVKVTQSSRYLVKRTGEKVFLECVQDMDHENMFWYRQDPGLGLRLIYFSYDVKMKEKGDIPEGYSVSREKKERFSLILESASTNQTSMYLCASSKTGGAYNEQFFGPGTRLTVL.

This chain's CDR3 is CASSQESQPQHF. In nucleotides, the CDR3 is TGTGCCAGCAGCCAAGAATCGCAGCCCCAGCATTTT. The rearrangement uses TRBV4-2 and TRBJ1-5, with D unclear. This CDR3 spans 12 amino acids. The germline V and J ends were trimmed by 0 bases and 7 bases, with 4 bases remaining between them. Germline-derived CDR1 and CDR2 are LGHNA and YNFKEQ.

This clone showed up just a few times. V and J are TRBV19 and TRBJ2-1; 8 bases are a match to TRBD1. The CDR3 spans 14 residues. The V segment lost 3 bases and the J segment 6 bases; nucleotides outside the gene matches: 4. Germline V gives CDR1 LNHDA, CDR2 SQIVND (reference sequence). The CDR3 region has the DNA TGTGCCAGTAGTATTGGACAGGGCGCCAATGAGCAGTTCTTC. It codes for CASSIGQGANEQFF.

This sequence joins TRBV6-1 and TRBJ1-2, with D hard to call. The germline gives CDR1 MNHNS, CDR2 SASEGT. The CDR3 sequence is 12 residues long. The V and J ends lost 0 bases and 4 bases respectively, with 3 bases between them. CDR3 DNA: TGTGCCAGCAGTGAAGCGGGCTATGGCTACACCTTC. As protein: CASSEAGYGYTF.

J is TRBJ2-2 and V is TRBV5-1; TRBD2 matches at 12 bases. V was pared by 0 bases and J by 2 bases, with 2 bases of the junction left unmatched. Germline CDR1 is SGHRS and CDR2 is YFSETQ. This CDR3 is built from 17 residues. The CDR3: CASSLGTSGVNTGELFF. CDR3 bases: TGCGCCAGCAGCTTGGGGACTAGCGGGGTTAACACCGGGGAGCTGTTTTTT.

This sequence joins TRBV7-7 and TRBJ2-3; 12 bases fit TRBD2. Germline V lookup: CDR1 SSHAT, CDR2 FNYEAQ (reference sequence). Trimming at V came to 5 bases and at J to 0 bases, leaving 3 bases not matched to a gene. The CDR3 is made up of 16 amino acids. The CDR3 protein is CASSLGTSGSTDTQYF. The DNA for the CDR3 is TGTGCCAGCAGCCTAGGGACTAGCGGGAGCACAGATACGCAGTATTTT.

The chain links TRBV28 to TRBJ1-5; D gene uncertain. V was shortened by 5 bases and J by 4 bases, with 3 bases between the two germline ends. Per germline, CDR1 MDHEN and CDR2 SYDVKM. There are 11 residues in the CDR3. The DNA for the CDR3 is TGTGCCAGCAGTGAGAATCAGCCCCAGCATTTT. As protein: CASSENQPQHF.